This paragraph covers one T cell receptor (beta chain) sequence. With random hexamers, reverse transcription was performed on about 0.5 to 1 ug of RNA. Amplification of TCR beta CDR3 spanned 54 Vbeta and 13 Jbeta via immunoSEQ multiplex PCR. MiXCR was run by TCRdb on the immunoSEQ multiplex PCR reads, yielding one entry per CDR3 protein. The data hold about 180,000 distinct CDR3 sequences, with 90% to 95% observed a single time. The V gene's germline CDR1 is LNHDA and CDR2 SQIVND (reference sequence). The V and J ends lost 3 bases and 0 bases respectively, with 12 bases between them. The CDR3 spans 16 residues. The data stem from a study of CD8 T cells in Susac syndrome.

The sequenced material came from CD4+ T cells from PBMCs. The origin of this receptor is a human donor with Susac syndrome. The genes are TRBV19 and TRBJ2-4; TRBD1 might be the D (5 bases). The DNA of the CDR3 is TGTGCCAGTAGTATTGGGGCAGACCTAGCCAAAAACATTCAGTACTTC. Translated: CASSIGADLAKNIQYF. Using reference TRBV19 and TRBJ2-4 for the parts outside the CDR3, the full variable domain is DGGITQSPKYLFRKEGQNVTLSCEQNLNHDAMYWYRQDPGQGLRLIYYSQIVNDFQKGDIAEGYSVSREKKESFPLTVTSAQKNPTAFYLCASSIGADLAKNIQYFGAGTRLSVL.